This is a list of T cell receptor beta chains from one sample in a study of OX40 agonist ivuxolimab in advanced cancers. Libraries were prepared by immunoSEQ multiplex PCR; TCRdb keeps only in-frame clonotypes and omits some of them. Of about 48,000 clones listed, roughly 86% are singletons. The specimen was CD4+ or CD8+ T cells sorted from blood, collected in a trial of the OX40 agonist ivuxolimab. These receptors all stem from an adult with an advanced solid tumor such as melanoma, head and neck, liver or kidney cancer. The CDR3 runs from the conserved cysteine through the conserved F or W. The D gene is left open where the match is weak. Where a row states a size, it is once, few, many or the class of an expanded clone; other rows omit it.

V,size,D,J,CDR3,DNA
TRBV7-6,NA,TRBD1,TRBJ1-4,CAGRKGQGADEKLFF,TGTGCCGGACGAAAGGGACAGGGGGCGGATGAAAAACTGTTTTTT
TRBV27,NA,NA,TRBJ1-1,CASSALQGNTEAFF,TGTGCCAGCAGTGCGCTACAGGGAAACACTGAAGCTTTCTTT
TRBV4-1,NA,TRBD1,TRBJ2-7,CASSQVGTGIYEQYF,TGCGCCAGCAGCCAAGTCGGGACAGGGATCTACGAGCAGTACTTC
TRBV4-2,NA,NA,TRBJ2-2,CASSQDVLGEPYTGELFF,TGTGCCAGCAGCCAAGATGTCTTAGGGGAGCCATACACCGGGGAGCTGTTTTTT
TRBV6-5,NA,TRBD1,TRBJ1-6,CASTPTGGYSPLHF,TGTGCCAGCACCCCGACAGGGGGCTATTCACCCCTCCACTTT
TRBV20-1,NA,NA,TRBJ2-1,CSARAYNEQFF,TGCAGTGCTAGAGCTTACAATGAGCAGTTCTTC
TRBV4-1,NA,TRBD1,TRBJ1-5,CASSQAEDRFNQPQHF,TGCGCCAGCAGCCAAGCCGAGGACAGGTTCAATCAGCCCCAGCATTTT
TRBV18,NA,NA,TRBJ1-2,CASSPGQLYGYTF,TGTGCCAGCTCACCCGGGCAACTTTATGGCTACACCTTC
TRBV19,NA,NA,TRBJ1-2,CASSTSGVGNYGYTF,TGTGCCAGTAGTACCTCGGGGGTTGGCAACTATGGCTACACCTTC
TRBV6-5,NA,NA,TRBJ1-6,CASSYSGRSGSPLHF,TGTGCCAGCAGTTACTCGGGCAGGTCAGGGTCACCCCTCCACTTT
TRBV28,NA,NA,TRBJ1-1,CASSLFDLGKNTEAFF,TGTGCCAGCAGTTTATTCGACCTAGGAAAGAACACTGAAGCTTTCTTT
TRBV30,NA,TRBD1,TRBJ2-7,CAWRGTGDPQTYEQYF,TGTGCCTGGAGGGGAACAGGGGACCCACAAACTTACGAGCAGTACTTC
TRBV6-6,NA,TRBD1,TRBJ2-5,CASIPTGGSQETQYF,TGTGCCAGCATCCCAACAGGGGGCTCTCAAGAGACCCAGTACTTC
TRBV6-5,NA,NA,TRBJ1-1,CASSNTVQGTEAFF,TGTGCCAGCAGCAACACCGTACAAGGGACTGAAGCTTTCTTT
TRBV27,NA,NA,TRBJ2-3,CASSSKGLRLTDTQYF,TGTGCCAGCAGTTCAAAGGGACTCCGACTAACAGATACGCAGTATTTT
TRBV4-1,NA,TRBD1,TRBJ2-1,CASSPSEDRVNEQFF,TGCGCCAGCAGCCCATCCGAGGACAGGGTCAATGAGCAGTTCTTC
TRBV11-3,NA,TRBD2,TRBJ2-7,CASSLAGGPYEQYF,TGTGCCAGCAGCTTAGCGGGGGGGCCCTACGAGCAGTACTTC
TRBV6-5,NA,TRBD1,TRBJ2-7,CASSPTGQSSYEQYF,TGTGCCAGCAGTCCTACGGGACAGAGCTCCTACGAGCAGTACTTC
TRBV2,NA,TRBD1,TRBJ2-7,CASTSDRAYEQYF,TGTGCCAGCACTTCGGACAGGGCCTACGAGCAGTACTTC
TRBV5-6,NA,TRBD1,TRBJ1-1,CASSLLGQPYEAFF,TGTGCCAGCAGCTTGTTGGGACAGCCTTATGAAGCTTTCTTT
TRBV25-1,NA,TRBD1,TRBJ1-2,CASSEPGQGWYGYTF,TGTGCCAGCAGTGAACCGGGACAGGGGTGGTATGGCTACACCTTC
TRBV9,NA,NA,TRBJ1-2,CASSVPPSGGGYYGYTF,TGTGCCAGCAGCGTACCTCCGTCCGGCGGGGGATACTATGGCTACACCTTC
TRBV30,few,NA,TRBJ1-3,CAWSVLGSIRNTIYF,TGTGCCTGGAGTGTATTGGGCAGCATTAGAAACACCATATATTTT
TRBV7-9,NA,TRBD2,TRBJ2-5,CASSQGLGETQYF,TGTGCCAGCAGCCAGGGACTAGGGGAGACCCAGTACTTC
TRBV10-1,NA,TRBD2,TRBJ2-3,CASSGTSGTDTQYF,TGCGCCAGCAGTGGGACTAGCGGAACAGATACGCAGTATTTT
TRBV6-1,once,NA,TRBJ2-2,CASSEWAGPWTGELFF,TGTGCCAGCAGTGAATGGGCGGGGCCGTGGACCGGGGAGCTGTTTTTT
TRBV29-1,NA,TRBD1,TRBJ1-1,CSVESQGGTEAFF,TGCAGCGTTGAGTCACAGGGGGGGACTGAAGCTTTCTTT
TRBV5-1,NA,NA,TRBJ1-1,CASSLLDAGNTEAFF,TGCGCCAGCAGCTTGTTGGACGCGGGGAACACTGAAGCTTTCTTT
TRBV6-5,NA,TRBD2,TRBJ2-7,CASSSGTSGGYEQYF,TGTGCCAGCTCGTCCGGGACTAGCGGGGGTTACGAGCAGTACTTC
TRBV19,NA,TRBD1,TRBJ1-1,CASSGFGQAPNTEAFF,TGTGCCAGTAGTGGCTTCGGACAGGCACCGAACACTGAAGCTTTCTTT
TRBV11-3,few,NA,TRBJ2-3,CASSLSGRTDTQYF,TGTGCCAGCAGCCTAAGCGGGCGCACAGATACGCAGTATTTT
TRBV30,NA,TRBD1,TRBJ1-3,CAWKPGQGRASSGNTIYF,TGTGCCTGGAAACCGGGACAGGGACGGGCCAGCTCTGGAAACACCATATATTTT
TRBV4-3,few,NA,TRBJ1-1,CASSQDAGWTEAFF,TGCGCCAGCAGCCAAGATGCGGGATGGACTGAAGCTTTCTTT
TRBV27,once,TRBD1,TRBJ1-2,CASSCAGDRGKGYTF,TGTGCCAGCAGTTGCGCCGGGGACAGGGGGAAAGGCTACACCTTC
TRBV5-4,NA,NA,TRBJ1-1,CASSLAFMNTEAFF,TGTGCCAGCAGCTTAGCCTTCATGAACACTGAAGCTTTCTTT
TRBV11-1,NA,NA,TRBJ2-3,CASSSGGDTQYF,TGTGCCAGCAGCTCAGGTGGAGATACGCAGTATTTT
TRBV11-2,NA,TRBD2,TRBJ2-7,CASSLSGRQYEQYF,TGTGCCAGCAGCTTAAGCGGGAGACAATACGAGCAGTACTTC
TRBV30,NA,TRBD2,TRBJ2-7,CAWSPRLAGAYEQYF,TGTGCCTGGAGTCCGAGACTAGCGGGCGCCTACGAGCAGTACTTC
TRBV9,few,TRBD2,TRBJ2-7,CASSAGLDAYGSYEQYF,TGTGCCAGCAGCGCGGGACTAGATGCCTACGGATCCTACGAGCAGTACTTC
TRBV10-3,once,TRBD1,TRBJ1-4,CATGGGGEKLFF,TGTGCCACAGGGGGGGGCGGCGAAAAACTGTTTTTT
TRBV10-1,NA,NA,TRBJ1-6,CASSEGGRSPLHF,TGCGCCAGCAGTGAAGGCGGTCGGTCACCCCTCCACTTT
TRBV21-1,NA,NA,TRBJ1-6,CASSNGTACNSPLHF,TGTGCCAGCAGCAACGGGACAGCTTGTAATTCACCCCTCCACTTT
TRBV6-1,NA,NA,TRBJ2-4,CASSPGNIQYF,TGTGCCAGCTCTCCTGGAAACATTCAGTACTTC
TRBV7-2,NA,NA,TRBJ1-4,CASSLDRGKGEKLFF,TGTGCCAGCAGCTTAGACAGAGGGAAGGGTGAAAAACTGTTTTTT
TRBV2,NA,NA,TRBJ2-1,CASSVGDWIQRNEQFF,TGTGCCAGCAGTGTAGGGGACTGGATTCAACGGAATGAGCAGTTCTTC
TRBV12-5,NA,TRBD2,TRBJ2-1,CASELTRGWGLADSHNEQFF,TGTGCTAGTGAACTCACCAGGGGGTGGGGACTAGCTGACAGCCACAATGAGCAGTTCTTC
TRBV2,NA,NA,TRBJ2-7,CASRLDADEQYF,TGTGCCAGCAGATTGGACGCCGACGAGCAGTACTTC
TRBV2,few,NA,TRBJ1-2,CASSPDTFYGYTF,TGTGCCAGCAGCCCGGACACGTTCTATGGCTACACCTTC
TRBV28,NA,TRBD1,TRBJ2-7,CASSRQGLSYEQYF,TGTGCCAGCAGTCGACAGGGCCTCTCCTACGAGCAGTACTTC
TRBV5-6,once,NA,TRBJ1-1,CASSLGEVSGAFF,TGTGCCAGCAGCTTGGGTGAGGTCTCTGGAGCTTTCTTT
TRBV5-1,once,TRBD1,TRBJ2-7,CASSLTGTVYEQYF,TGCGCCAGCAGCTTAACCGGGACAGTCTACGAGCAGTACTTC
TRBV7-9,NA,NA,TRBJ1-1,CASSLVRQVNTEAFF,TGTGCCAGCAGCTTAGTGCGTCAGGTGAACACTGAAGCTTTCTTT